This TCR beta chain was sequenced in a study of blood T cell repertoires in COVID-19. Study at large: The United States, Italy and Spain were the sources of the acute and convalescent COVID-19 samples. PBMCs, B-cell-depleted T cells, or T cells were the source of the cDNA or gDNA that made up the material.

Under the authors' procedure: The assay estimated nucleated cells by amplifying reference gene primers. Sequencing used immunoSEQ multiplex PCR; TCRdb keeps in-frame clones, though not all of them. V and J calls and clone size are those listed in that table; D and trimming were worked out from the DNA. Of 50,000 to 75,000 clones in the sample, 89% were seen once. The length of the CDR3 is 16 residues. Germline-derived CDR1 and CDR2 are LGHDT and YNNKEL (reference sequence). Worth noting for this clone: At one end the junction does not follow the germline gene, possibly because of a read error.

Specimen: peripheral blood. This TCR was recovered from a man in his 60s with acute or convalescent COVID-19. The chain employs TRBV3-1 (or the pseudogene TRBV3-2) and TRBJ2-2, with 7 bases matching TRBD1. CDR3 sequence reads: CASSIRTGRGTGDLFF. In DNA, the CDR3 is TGTGCCAGCAGCATCCGGACAGGCCGGGGCACCGGGGATCTGTTTTTT.